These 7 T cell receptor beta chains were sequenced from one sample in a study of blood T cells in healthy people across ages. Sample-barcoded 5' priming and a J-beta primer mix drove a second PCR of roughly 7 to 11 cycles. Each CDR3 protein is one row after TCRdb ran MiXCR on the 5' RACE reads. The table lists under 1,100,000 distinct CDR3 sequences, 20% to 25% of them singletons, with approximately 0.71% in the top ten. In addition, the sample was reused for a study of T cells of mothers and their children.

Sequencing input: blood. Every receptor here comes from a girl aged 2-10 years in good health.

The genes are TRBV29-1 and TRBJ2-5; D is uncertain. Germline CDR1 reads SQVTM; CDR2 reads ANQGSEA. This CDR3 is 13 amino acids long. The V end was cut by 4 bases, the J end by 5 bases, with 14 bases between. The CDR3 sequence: CSVGFERSETQYF. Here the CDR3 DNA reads TGCAGCGTTGGATTTGAGAGAAGTGAGACCCAGTACTTC.

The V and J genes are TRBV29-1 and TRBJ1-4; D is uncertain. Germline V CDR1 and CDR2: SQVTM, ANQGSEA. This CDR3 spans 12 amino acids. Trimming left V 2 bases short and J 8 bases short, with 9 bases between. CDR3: CSVETAGEKLFF. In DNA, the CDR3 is TGCAGCGTTGAAACAGCTGGGGAAAAACTGTTTTTT.

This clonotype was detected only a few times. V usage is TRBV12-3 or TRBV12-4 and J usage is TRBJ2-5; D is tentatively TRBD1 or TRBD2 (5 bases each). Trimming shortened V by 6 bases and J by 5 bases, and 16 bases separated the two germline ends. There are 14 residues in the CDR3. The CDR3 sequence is CASRAGTQGETQYF. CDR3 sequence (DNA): TGTGCCAGCAGAGCCGGGACCCAAGGGGAGACCCAGTACTTC.

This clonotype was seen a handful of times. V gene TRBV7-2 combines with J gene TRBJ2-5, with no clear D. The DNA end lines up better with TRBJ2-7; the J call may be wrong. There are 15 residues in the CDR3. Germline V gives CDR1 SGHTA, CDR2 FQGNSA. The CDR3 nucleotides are TGTGCCAGCAGCTTAGGGGCGGTGAGCTCCTACGAGCAGTACTTC. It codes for CASSLGAVSSYEQYF.

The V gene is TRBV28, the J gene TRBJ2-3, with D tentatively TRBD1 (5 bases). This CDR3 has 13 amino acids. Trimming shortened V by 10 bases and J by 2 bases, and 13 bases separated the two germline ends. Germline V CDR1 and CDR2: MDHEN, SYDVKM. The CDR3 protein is CATDSRVTDTQYF. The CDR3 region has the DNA TGTGCCACCGACAGCCGAGTCACAGATACGCAGTATTTT.

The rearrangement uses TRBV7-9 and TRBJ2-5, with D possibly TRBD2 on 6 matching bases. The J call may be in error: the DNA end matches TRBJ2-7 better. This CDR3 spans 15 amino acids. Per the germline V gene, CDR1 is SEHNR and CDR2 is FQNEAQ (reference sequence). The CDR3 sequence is CASSPPLGTSDEQYF. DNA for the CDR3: TGTGCCAGCAGCCCTCCTCTAGGGACTTCCGACGAGCAGTACTTC.

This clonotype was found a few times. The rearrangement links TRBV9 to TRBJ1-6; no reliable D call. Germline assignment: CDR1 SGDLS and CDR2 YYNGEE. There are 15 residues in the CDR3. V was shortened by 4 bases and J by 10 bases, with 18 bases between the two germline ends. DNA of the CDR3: TGTGCCAGCAGCCCGAACCCCCGAATGAGGTCACCCCTCCACTTT. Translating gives CASSPNPRMRSPLHF. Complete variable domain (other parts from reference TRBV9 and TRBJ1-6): DSGVTQTPKHLITATGQRVTLRCSPRSGDLSVYWYQQSLDQGLQFLIQYYNGEERAKGNILERFSAQQFPDLHSELNLSSLELGDSALYFCASSPNPRMRSPLHFGNGTRLTVT.